This T cell receptor (beta chain) originates from a study of shared clonotypes between healthy human individuals. Regarding the study as a whole: Despite large depth, sorted-subset datasets appeared incompletely sequenced.

Produced via immunoSEQ multiplex PCR; TCRdb's table is partial and in-frame only. Of more than 150,000 clones listed, just under 95% are singletons. Per the germline V gene, CDR1 is MDHEN and CDR2 is SYDVKM. The CDR3 sequence is 15 residues long. As concerns this clone: Its target is unknown. Mismatch with germline at one junction end may stem from a read error. This sample also contains other DNA sequences that code for the same CDR3.

The V and J genes are TRBV28 and TRBJ2-7; 12 bases match TRBD2. Sequenced material: naive CD4+ T cells sorted from blood. Described subset: CD45RA+ positively selected. This receptor was taken from a woman in her thirties in good health. The CDR3 here is CASSSRTSGMLRQYF. In DNA, the CDR3 is TGCGCCAGCAGTTCGCGGACTAGCGGGATGTTGAGGCAGTACTTC.